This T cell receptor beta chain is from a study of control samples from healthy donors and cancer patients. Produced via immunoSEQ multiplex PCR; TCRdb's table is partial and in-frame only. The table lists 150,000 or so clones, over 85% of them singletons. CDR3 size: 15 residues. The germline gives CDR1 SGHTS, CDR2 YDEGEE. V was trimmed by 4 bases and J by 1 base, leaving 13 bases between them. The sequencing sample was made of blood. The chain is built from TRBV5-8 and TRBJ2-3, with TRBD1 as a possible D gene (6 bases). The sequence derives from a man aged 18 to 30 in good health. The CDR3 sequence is CASSLDRRRTDTQYF. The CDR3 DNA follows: TGTGCCAGCAGCCTCGACAGGCGACGCACAGATACGCAGTATTTT.